Below, one TCR beta chain is given with its context. This sample stems from a study of radiotherapy plus CTLA-4 blockade in lung cancer. Study-wide background: Patients showed objective responses in around a sixth of cases and disease control in approximately 28%.

Germline CDR1 is LNHDA and CDR2 is SQIVND (reference sequence). This CDR3 has 14 amino acids. V was pared by 10 bases and J by 2 bases, with 15 bases between. Produced via immunoSEQ multiplex PCR; TCRdb's table is partial and in-frame only. The sample consists of 50,000 to 65,000 clones, 70% to 85% of them appearing once. This specimen consisted of peripheral blood, obtained from a patient treated with radiotherapy plus ipilimumab. The chain combines TRBV19 with TRBJ1-5; D call uncertain. The receptor was derived from a human donor with non-small cell lung cancer who had a complete response to radiotherapy plus ipilimumab. The CDR3 sequence: CATTAVEGNQPQHF. The CDR3 DNA follows: TGTGCCACGACTGCGGTGGAGGGCAATCAGCCCCAGCATTTT.